The rows below give T cell receptor beta chains drawn from one sample of a study of cytomegalovirus exposure and HLA in healthy donors. Libraries were prepared by immunoSEQ multiplex PCR; TCRdb keeps only in-frame clonotypes and omits some of them. Of approximately 180,000 clones detected, approximately 80% appear once; the ten largest clones hold 4.5% to 5.5%. Sample: PBMCs. These receptors all come from a man between 18 and 35 years old in good health and CMV-seronegative. Each CDR3 is given with its conserved first and last residue. D genes are given only for firm matches. A clone size is listed for some rows: how often the clone was seen (once, few, many), or a class if it is expanded.

j_call clone_size v_call d_call cdr3_aa cdr3_nt
TRBJ2-3 NA TRBV4-3 NA CASSRRITDTQYF TGCGCCAGCAGCCGGCGGATCACAGATACGCAGTATTTT
TRBJ1-3 NA TRBV19 NA CASRVDSLSGNTIYF TGTGCCAGTCGAGTCGACAGCCTCTCTGGAAACACCATATATTTT
TRBJ2-3 NA TRBV9 NA CASSADGVFADTQYF TGTGCCAGCAGCGCCGACGGGGTTTTCGCAGATACGCAGTATTTT
TRBJ2-3 NA TRBV7-9 NA CSLPIVGSRTSDTQYF TGTTCCCTGCCGATTGTGGGCAGTAGGACATCAGATACGCAGTATTTT
TRBJ2-3 NA TRBV25-1 NA CASSEGSGDTQYF TGTGCCAGCAGTGAAGGTTCCGGAGATACGCAGTATTTT
TRBJ2-4 NA TRBV7-9 NA CASSQALATKNIQYF TGTGCCAGCAGCCAGGCCCTAGCAACCAAAAACATTCAGTACTTC
TRBJ1-5 NA TRBV7-8 TRBD1 CASSARQGRNSNQPQHF TGTGCCAGCAGCGCGCGACAGGGGCGAAATAGCAATCAGCCCCAGCATTTT
TRBJ2-3 NA TRBV7-3 TRBD2 CASSLGLAGGRGTQYF TGTGCCAGCAGCTTAGGACTAGCGGGGGGGCGAGGTACGCAGTATTTT
TRBJ2-1 NA TRBV5-6 NA CASSGTILYNEQFF TGTGCCAGCAGCGGGACAATTCTCTACAATGAGCAGTTCTTC
TRBJ2-7 NA TRBV19 TRBD2 CASRRTSGLSYEQYF TGTGCCAGTAGGCGGACTAGCGGCCTCTCCTACGAGCAGTACTTC
TRBJ2-7 NA TRBV7-2 TRBD1 CASSPGQGGYEQYF TGTGCCAGCAGCCCTGGACAGGGGGGCTACGAGCAGTACTTC
TRBJ2-2 NA TRBV7-3 NA CASSFNGRPGELFF TGTGCCAGCAGCTTTAATGGGAGGCCCGGGGAGCTGTTTTTT
TRBJ1-2 NA TRBV5-1 TRBD1 CASSLVWQGAGYGYTF TGCGCCAGCAGCTTGGTCTGGCAGGGGGCTGGCTATGGCTACACCTTC
TRBJ2-7 few TRBV27 NA CASSLAGPRTYEQYF TGTGCCAGCAGTTTGGCGGGACCGAGGACCTACGAGCAGTACTTC
TRBJ1-5 NA TRBV19 TRBD1 CASSVYTGGHQPQHF TGTGCCAGTAGTGTTTACACAGGGGGTCATCAGCCCCAGCATTTT
TRBJ1-6 NA TRBV27 NA CASSLWAPGRGSPLHF TGTGCCAGCAGTTTATGGGCCCCAGGGCGGGGTTCACCCCTCCACTTT
TRBJ1-2 once TRBV4-3 NA CASRNTGTLYGYTF TGCGCCAGCAGAAACACAGGGACCCTCTATGGCTACACCTTC
TRBJ2-2 NA TRBV19 NA CASTAYGERTGELFF TGTGCCAGTACCGCATATGGGGAGCGCACCGGGGAGCTGTTTTTT
TRBJ1-4 few TRBV19 TRBD1 CASSKSPFDRGPVGEKLFF TGTGCCAGTAGTAAATCCCCCTTCGACAGGGGTCCCGTCGGTGAAAAACTGTTTTTT
TRBJ2-3 NA TRBV18 NA CASSLGGTFSTDTQYF TGTGCCAGCTCACTCGGTGGGACTTTTAGCACAGATACGCAGTATTTT
TRBJ1-5 once TRBV5-8 TRBD1 CASSFQGQGRFQPQHF TGTGCCAGCAGCTTTCAAGGACAGGGAAGGTTTCAGCCCCAGCATTTT
TRBJ2-3 NA TRBV7-3 NA CASSVRLTDTQYF TGTGCCAGCAGCGTGCGATTGACAGATACGCAGTATTTT
TRBJ1-2 NA TRBV6-1 TRBD1 CASSEVRGQDGYTF TGTGCCAGCAGTGAAGTCAGGGGGCAGGATGGCTACACCTTC
TRBJ2-2 NA TRBV19 NA CASSIGGSGELFF TGTGCCAGTAGTATAGGAGGGTCTGGGGAGCTGTTTTTT
TRBJ1-4 NA TRBV11-2 TRBD1 CASSPGQPNEKLFF TGTGCCAGCAGTCCGGGACAGCCTAATGAAAAACTGTTTTTT
TRBJ1-1 NA TRBV27 TRBD1 CASSSPRKTGGTEAFF TGTGCCAGCAGTTCCCCCAGGAAGACAGGGGGAACTGAAGCTTTCTTT
TRBJ2-7 once TRBV12-5 TRBD2 CASGLGLSGGGYEQYF TGTGCTAGTGGTTTGGGACTCAGCGGGGGCGGATACGAGCAGTACTTC
TRBJ2-1 NA TRBV27 TRBD2 CASSQAGESAAYNEQFF TGTGCCAGCAGTCAAGCGGGAGAATCGGCGGCCTACAATGAGCAGTTCTTC
TRBJ2-3 NA TRBV19 TRBD2 CASSIVAGVVDTQYF TGTGCCAGTAGTATAGTAGCGGGAGTGGTAGATACGCAGTATTTT
TRBJ2-7 NA TRBV7-6 NA CASSLDADWTGTGGQYF TGTGCCAGCAGCTTAGACGCGGACTGGACAGGAACCGGGGGGCAGTACTTC
TRBJ2-2 NA TRBV7-2 TRBD1 CASRRSGQDRTGELFF TGTGCCAGCAGACGGAGCGGACAGGATCGGACCGGGGAGCTGTTTTTT
TRBJ1-6 NA TRBV4-3 NA CASSQTGNSPLHF TGCGCCAGCAGCCAAACCGGGAATTCACCCCTCCACTTT
TRBJ1-4 NA TRBV2 TRBD1 CASSEVQGAGGMDEKLFF TGTGCCAGCAGCGAAGTCCAGGGGGCGGGTGGAATGGATGAAAAACTGTTTTTT
TRBJ1-2 NA TRBV6-4 NA CASSELPGMGGYTF TGTGCCAGCAGTGAATTACCCGGGATGGGTGGCTACACCTTC
TRBJ2-5 NA TRBV30 TRBD1 CAWTRQGKETQYF TGTGCCTGGACTCGACAGGGGAAAGAGACCCAGTACTTC
TRBJ2-1 NA TRBV5-4 TRBD2 CASRMELAGGNEQFF TGTGCCAGCAGGATGGAACTAGCGGGCGGCAATGAGCAGTTCTTC
TRBJ1-5 few TRBV27 NA CALGHNFDQPQHF TGTGCCCTGGGACATAACTTTGACCAGCCCCAGCATTTT
TRBJ2-3 NA TRBV10-2 NA CASRRPGGTDTQYF TGCGCCAGCCGCCGGCCGGGGGGCACAGATACGCAGTATTTT
TRBJ1-3 few TRBV9 TRBD1 CASSVGGDRSGNTIYF TGTGCCAGCAGCGTAGGCGGGGACAGGTCTGGAAACACCATATATTTT
TRBJ1-2 NA TRBV29-1 TRBD1 CSVEAGTDYGYTF TGCAGCGTCGAGGCCGGGACAGACTATGGCTACACCTTC
TRBJ1-4 NA TRBV5-6 TRBD1 CASSLQGAGGNEKLFF TGTGCCAGCAGCCTGCAGGGGGCTGGAGGTAATGAAAAACTGTTTTTT
TRBJ2-7 NA TRBV30 NA CAWSVLGSGVDF TGTGCCTGGAGTGTACTAGGATCGGGGGTTGACTTC
TRBJ1-5 NA TRBV18 TRBD1 CASSPRRDRGSSQPQHF TGTGCCAGCTCACCACGGCGAGACAGGGGTTCGTCTCAGCCCCAGCATTTT
TRBJ2-5 NA TRBV7-2 NA CASSTRMRGETQYF TGTGCCAGCAGCACCCGAATGAGAGGGGAGACCCAGTACTTC
TRBJ2-3 NA TRBV30 NA CAWRRGGMDTQYF TGTGCCTGGAGGAGGGGGGGCATGGATACGCAGTATTTT
TRBJ2-7 NA TRBV5-8 NA CATGRGLSYEQYF TGTGCCACCGGGCGGGGGCTCTCCTACGAGCAGTACTTC
TRBJ2-3 NA TRBV6-5 TRBD2 CASSYLASGSDTQYF TGTGCCAGCAGTTACTTGGCTAGCGGGAGTGATACGCAGTATTTT
TRBJ2-7 few TRBV30 NA CAWNRDSYEQYF TGTGCCTGGAATAGAGACTCCTACGAGCAGTACTTC
TRBJ2-7 once TRBV7-9 NA CASSLTVSHYEQYF TGTGCCAGCAGCTTAACAGTATCTCACTACGAGCAGTACTTC
TRBJ2-3 NA TRBV6-6 NA CASSYLVSENTDTQYF TGTGCCAGCAGTTACCTCGTATCTGAGAACACAGATACGCAGTATTTT